Listed here are 30 T cell receptor beta chains from one sample, sequenced in a study of T cell changes during pregnancy in multiple sclerosis (dated by TCRdb to the late 2010s). Receptor libraries were prepared by the immunoSEQ multiplex PCR assay. TCRdb took over this immuneACCESS table, retaining in-frame rearrangements with V and J assigned. Such tables are incomplete; in checked studies, under half of the missing clones stem from an unresolved V gene, and the remainder is unexplained. Present in this sample are some 74,000 clones, over 85% of which were seen just once. 3.5% to 4.5% of the sample belongs to the ten largest clones. Specimen: peripheral blood, collected after pregnancy. These receptor sequences come from a female donor in good health, enrolled as a control in a pregnancy study.

The V call is TRBV5-4, the J call TRBJ2-2; D may be TRBD1 (5 bases). V dropped 0 bases and J dropped 4 bases, with 13 bases sitting between them. Germline V gene sequence: CDR1 SGHNT, CDR2 YYREEE (reference sequence). The CDR3 is 16 amino acids. The CDR3 sequence: CASSLVGRATTGELFF. As DNA, the CDR3 is TGTGCCAGCAGCTTGGTTGGCAGGGCCACCACCGGGGAGCTGTTTTTT.

This clone has only a few counts. This chain joins TRBV15 and TRBJ2-3; TRBD2 agrees at 8 bases. CDR3 length: 16 residues. The J segment lost 4 bases and the V segment lost 6 bases, leaving 12 bases of the junction unmatched. Germline lookup yields CDR1 LNHNV and CDR2 YYDKDF (reference sequence). Here the CDR3 reads CATRLGTRPTADTQYF. CDR3 coding DNA: TGTGCCACCAGGTTGGGGACTAGGCCGACAGCAGATACGCAGTATTTT.

The gene calls are TRBV12-5 and TRBJ1-2, with TRBD1 identical over 8 bases. V shed 1 base, J shed 7 bases, and the junction held 11 bases outside the gene matches. Germline loops: CDR1 LGHNT, CDR2 FRNRAP. This CDR3 is built from 16 residues. CDR3 nucleotide sequence: TGTGCTAGTGGTTTGGGACTAGGACAGGGAGGCGGTGGCTACACCTTC. Its translation: CASGLGLGQGGGGYTF.

This clone was recorded a few times. The CDR3 sequence: CASRVKTDRMYEQYF. The CDR3 DNA sequence: TGTGCCAGCAGAGTTAAGACGGACAGGATGTACGAGCAGTACTTC. V usage is TRBV11-2 and J usage is TRBJ2-7; 7 bases align to TRBD1. In germline, CDR1 is SGHAT, CDR2 FQNNGV. Trimming cost V 6 bases and J 4 bases; bases outside gene matches: 12. The CDR3 has 15 amino acids.

CDR3 amino acids: CASSPGGVWVEKLFF. CDR3 coding DNA: TGTGCCAGCAGCCCCGGAGGGGTATGGGTTGAAAAACTGTTTTTT. The chain recombines TRBV5-5 with TRBJ1-4, with D tentatively TRBD1 (5 bases). This CDR3 has 15 residues. Germline CDR1 reads SGHKS; CDR2 reads YYEKEE (reference sequence). V was cut by 4 bases and J by 7 bases, with 17 bases left in between.

This clone is a singleton in its sample. The chain combines TRBV5-1 with TRBJ2-3, with 9 bases lining up with TRBD1. Germline V gene sequence: CDR1 SGHRS, CDR2 YFSETQ. V lost 3 bases and J lost 1; bases outside the gene matches: 0. There are 14 residues in the CDR3. This CDR3 reads CASSWTGGTDTQYF. The CDR3 bases are TGCGCCAGCAGCTGGACAGGGGGCACAGATACGCAGTATTTT.

This chain joins TRBV6-1 and TRBJ1-1; 7 nucleotides line up with TRBD1. CDR3 length: 16 residues. Germline trimming cut 4 bases from V and 1 base from J; bases unmatched to any gene: 9. Germline V gives CDR1 MNHNS, CDR2 SASEGT. The CDR3 nucleotides are TGTGCCAGCAGTGTCCCCCCGGGACAGAAGAACACTGAAGCTTTCTTT. Translated, it gives CASSVPPGQKNTEAFF.

The V call is TRBV2, the J call TRBJ2-1; the match to TRBD2 covers 7 bases. Germline values: CDR1 SNHLY, CDR2 FYNNEI. The CDR3 sequence is 14 residues long. Unmatched junction bases numbered 8, after V lost 7 bases and J lost 5 bases. The CDR3: CASNIGGRDNEQFF. CDR3 DNA sequence: TGTGCCAGCAACATCGGGGGGAGGGACAATGAGCAGTTCTTC.

The chain uses TRBV28 and TRBJ2-1; 8 bases line up with TRBD2. The V and J ends lost 6 bases and 4 bases, in that order; junction bases with no gene match: 8. This CDR3 has 15 residues. Germline-derived CDR1 and CDR2 are MDHEN and SYDVKM. CDR3 coding DNA: TGTGCCAGCAGGCCCGAGGTAGCGGGGTACAATGAGCAGTTCTTC. Translation gives CASRPEVAGYNEQFF.

This clone was observed once. The chain uses TRBV7-9 and TRBJ1-2, with 7 bases that match TRBD1. With 5 bases clipped from V and 4 bases from J, the junction kept 13 bases outside the gene matches. Germline values: CDR1 SEHNR, CDR2 FQNEAQ (reference sequence). This CDR3 has 16 residues. This CDR3 reads CASSRGQASVGYGYTF. For the CDR3, the DNA is TGTGCCAGCAGCCGAGGACAGGCCTCGGTGGGCTATGGCTACACCTTC.

J is TRBJ2-5 and V is TRBV4-1; D perhaps matches TRBD1 (5 bases). The CDR3 has 15 amino acids. Trimming cost V 0 bases and J 4 bases, with 12 bases left between them. In germline, CDR1 is MGHRA, CDR2 YSYEKL. CDR3 sequence: CASSQDDRERETQYF. DNA of the CDR3: TGCGCCAGCAGCCAAGATGACAGAGAGAGAGAGACCCAGTACTTC.

This chain links TRBV28 with TRBJ1-4, with TRBD1 matching 11 bases. The CDR3 contains 15 residues. CDR1 and CDR2 from the germline V gene are MDHEN and SYDVKM. The junction had 3 bases not matched to a gene; V was cut back by 4 bases and J by 5 bases. CDR3 nucleotides: TGTGCCAGCAGTTCTGGACAGGGGGCCAATGAAAAACTGTTTTTT. As protein: CASSSGQGANEKLFF.

The V and J genes are TRBV19 and TRBJ1-4; TRBD1 agrees at 7 bases. The CDR3 has 13 amino acids. From germline, CDR1 is LNHDA and CDR2 SQIVND (reference sequence). Germline trimming cut 9 bases from V and 4 bases from J; bases unmatched to any gene: 5. The chain's CDR3 is CASSDRSNEKLFF. CDR3 DNA: TGTGCCAGCTCGGACAGGAGTAATGAAAAACTGTTTTTT.

V and J are TRBV14 and TRBJ1-1, with D unresolved. Deletions cut 2 bases from V and 1 base from J, with 5 bases between. Looked up from germline, CDR1 is SGHDN and CDR2 is FVKESK. The CDR3 is made up of 13 amino acids. CDR3 DNA sequence: TGTGCCAGCAGCCAAAAGCCGAACACTGAAGCTTTCTTT. Translated: CASSQKPNTEAFF.

This clone was found once. The V call is TRBV21-1, the J call TRBJ1-2; the table calls TRBD1, which could not be checked here. TRBV21-1 is marked as a pseudogene. CDR3 length equals 16 residues. DNA of the CDR3: TGTGCCAGCAGCAAACGGGACAGGGCATTTAACTATGGCTACACCTTC. It encodes CASSKRDRAFNYGYTF.

The chain carries TRBV19 and TRBJ1-5; weak D call: TRBD1 (6 bases). The germline gives CDR1 LNHDA, CDR2 SQIVND (reference sequence). This CDR3 has 19 residues. Trimming left V 1 base short and J 0 bases short, with 19 bases between. CDR3 loop: CASSIVRGGGPYSNQPQHF. The CDR3 DNA reads as TGTGCCAGTAGTATAGTAAGGGGCGGGGGGCCCTATAGCAATCAGCCCCAGCATTTT.

This clone was observed a single time. The chain carries TRBV5-1 and TRBJ2-7, with 8 bases matching TRBD2. V was pared by 7 bases and J by 0 bases, with 6 bases of the junction left unmatched. The length of the CDR3 is 14 residues. Germline CDR1 reads SGHRS; CDR2 reads YFSETQ. This CDR3 is CASGWSGSSYEQYF. DNA for the CDR3: TGCGCCAGCGGATGGAGCGGGAGCTCCTACGAGCAGTACTTC.

This clone has only one observation. The chain employs TRBV28 and TRBJ1-2, with 7 bases fitting TRBD1. J was trimmed by 0 bases and V by 4 bases; bases with no gene match: 5. The length of the CDR3 is 15 residues. In germline, CDR1 is MDHEN, CDR2 SYDVKM. CDR3 coding DNA: TGTGCCAGCAGTTCTTGGGACAGAGCTAACTATGGCTACACCTTC. Translating gives CASSSWDRANYGYTF.

The rearrangement joins TRBV29-1 to TRBJ1-2; D may be TRBD1 (5 bases). Trimming removed 3 bases from V and 3 bases from J, with 11 bases in between. The length of the CDR3 is 13 residues. CDR1 is SQVTM and CDR2 is ANQGSEA in the germline V gene. The CDR3 region is CSVDGGEDYGYTF. The CDR3 bases are TGCAGCGTTGACGGAGGGGAAGACTATGGCTACACCTTC.

The chain is built from TRBV9 and TRBJ2-4, with a possible D match to TRBD1 (5 bases). Trimming took off 0 bases at V and 2 bases at J, with 9 bases between the two ends. There are 15 residues in the CDR3. Looked up from germline, CDR1 is SGDLS and CDR2 is YYNGEE. The CDR3 DNA reads as TGTGCCAGCAGCGTAGGCGCAGGGACCAAAAACATTCAGTACTTC. Amino acids: CASSVGAGTKNIQYF.

The V and J genes are TRBV6-6 and TRBJ2-1; 8 bases match TRBD2. Losses at the gene ends were 4 bases for V and 7 bases for J; bases not matched to a gene: 9. The CDR3 spans 15 residues. In germline, CDR1 is MNHNY, CDR2 SVGAGI (reference sequence). The CDR3: CASSSSAGEGNEQFF. The CDR3 DNA reads as TGTGCCAGCAGTTCCTCAGCGGGAGAGGGAAATGAGCAGTTCTTC.

This clone was detected only once. This chain's CDR3 is CASSGTGEGNQPQHF. CDR3 coding DNA: TGTGCCAGCAGCGGGACAGGGGAGGGCAATCAGCCCCAGCATTTT. The chain recombines TRBV9 with TRBJ1-5; 9 bases align to TRBD1. The germline V gene has CDR1 SGDLS and CDR2 YYNGEE. V trimming: 3 bases; J trimming: 2 bases; junction bases outside the gene matches: 3. This CDR3 spans 15 amino acids.

The V gene is TRBV7-9, the J gene TRBJ2-7, with TRBD2 as a possible D gene (6 bases). V shed 0 bases and J shed 4 bases, with 10 bases lying between them. The CDR3 is 14 amino acids. Germline-derived CDR1 and CDR2 are SEHNR and FQNEAQ (reference sequence). CDR3: CASSLAGRQYEQYF. As DNA, the CDR3 is TGTGCCAGCAGCTTAGCCGGGAGACAATACGAGCAGTACTTC.

The V call is TRBV5-6, the J call TRBJ2-7; tentatively, D is TRBD1 (5 bases). V lost 5 bases and J lost 4, with 19 bases in between. Germline lookup yields CDR1 SGHDT and CDR2 YYEEEE. This CDR3 comprises 15 residues. The CDR3, as DNA: TGTGCCAGCAGGATACAGGCCCGGCGTGGGTACGAGCAGTACTTC. This translates into CASRIQARRGYEQYF.

V is TRBV7-2 and J is TRBJ1-3, with a possible D match to TRBD1 (5 bases). V lost 5 bases, J lost 3 bases, and 17 bases lay in between. The CDR3 is 16 residues long. The germline V gene encodes CDR1 SGHTA and CDR2 FQGNSA. CDR3 amino acids: CASSRTSGFFGNTIYF. DNA of the CDR3: TGTGCCAGCAGCAGGACGTCAGGGTTCTTTGGAAACACCATATATTTT.

A single count supports this clone. V gene TRBV27 combines with J gene TRBJ2-7; 8 bases agree with TRBD2. Germline CDR1 and CDR2: MNHEY and SMNVEV (reference sequence). The CDR3 is made up of 16 amino acids. Trimming cost V 0 bases and J 0 bases; bases outside gene matches: 4. CDR3 residues: CASSLSRGRSSYEQYF. CDR3 DNA sequence: TGTGCCAGCAGTTTATCCCGCGGGAGGAGCTCCTACGAGCAGTACTTC.

The V gene is TRBV28, the J gene TRBJ1-2, with 7 positions matching TRBD1. The CDR3 extends over 12 amino acids. Trimming at V came to 6 bases and at J to 8 bases, leaving 6 bases not matched to a gene. CDR1 is MDHEN and CDR2 is SYDVKM in the germline V gene. In DNA form, the CDR3 reads TGTGCCAGCAGGCCTGACAGGGAAGGCTACACCTTC. This sequence encodes CASRPDREGYTF.

In its sample, this clone was seen a few times. V gene TRBV19 combines with J gene TRBJ2-7; D may be TRBD1 (6 bases). Trimming cost V 4 bases and J 4 bases, with 20 bases left between them. Germline loops: CDR1 LNHDA, CDR2 SQIVND (reference sequence). The CDR3 covers 16 residues. Here the CDR3 reads CASSTPLTGLDYEQYF. CDR3 in DNA: TGTGCCAGTAGTACCCCCTTGACAGGACTCGATTACGAGCAGTACTTC.

This clone was recorded a few times. The chain combines TRBV30 with TRBJ1-6; TRBD1 matches at 10 bases. Trimming at V came to 3 bases and at J to 7 bases, leaving 6 bases not matched to a gene. Germline V lookup: CDR1 GTSNPN, CDR2 SVGIG (reference sequence). The CDR3 has 15 residues. CDR3: CAWRVPGQGNSPLHF. The DNA for the CDR3 is TGTGCCTGGAGAGTACCGGGACAGGGGAATTCACCCCTCCACTTT.

This clone was counted a few times. The CDR3 sequence is CASSWLTQSGYEQYF. The CDR3 bases are TGTGCCAGCAGTTGGTTGACGCAGTCCGGGTACGAGCAGTACTTC. The chain couples TRBV28 to TRBJ2-7; no reliable D call. V was cut by 4 bases and J by 4 bases, with 17 bases left in between. The CDR3 sequence is 15 residues long. CDR1 is MDHEN, CDR2 SYDVKM, per germline.